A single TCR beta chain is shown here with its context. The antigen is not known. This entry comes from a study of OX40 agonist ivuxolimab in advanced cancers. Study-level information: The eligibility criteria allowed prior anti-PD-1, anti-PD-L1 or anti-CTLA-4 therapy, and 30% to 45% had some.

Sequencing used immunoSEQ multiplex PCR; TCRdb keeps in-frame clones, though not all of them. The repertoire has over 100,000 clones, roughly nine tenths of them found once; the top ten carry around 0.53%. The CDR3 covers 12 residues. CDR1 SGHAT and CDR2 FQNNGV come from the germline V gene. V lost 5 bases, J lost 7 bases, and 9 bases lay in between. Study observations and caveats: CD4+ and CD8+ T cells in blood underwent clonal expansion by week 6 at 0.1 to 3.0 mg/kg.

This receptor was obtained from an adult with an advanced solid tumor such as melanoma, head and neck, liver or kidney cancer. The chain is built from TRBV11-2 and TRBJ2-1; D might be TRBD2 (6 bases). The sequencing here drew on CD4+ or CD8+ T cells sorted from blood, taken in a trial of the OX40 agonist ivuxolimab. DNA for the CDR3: TGTGCCAGCAGCAACGGGGGTAATGAGCAGTTCTTC. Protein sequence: CASSNGGNEQFF.